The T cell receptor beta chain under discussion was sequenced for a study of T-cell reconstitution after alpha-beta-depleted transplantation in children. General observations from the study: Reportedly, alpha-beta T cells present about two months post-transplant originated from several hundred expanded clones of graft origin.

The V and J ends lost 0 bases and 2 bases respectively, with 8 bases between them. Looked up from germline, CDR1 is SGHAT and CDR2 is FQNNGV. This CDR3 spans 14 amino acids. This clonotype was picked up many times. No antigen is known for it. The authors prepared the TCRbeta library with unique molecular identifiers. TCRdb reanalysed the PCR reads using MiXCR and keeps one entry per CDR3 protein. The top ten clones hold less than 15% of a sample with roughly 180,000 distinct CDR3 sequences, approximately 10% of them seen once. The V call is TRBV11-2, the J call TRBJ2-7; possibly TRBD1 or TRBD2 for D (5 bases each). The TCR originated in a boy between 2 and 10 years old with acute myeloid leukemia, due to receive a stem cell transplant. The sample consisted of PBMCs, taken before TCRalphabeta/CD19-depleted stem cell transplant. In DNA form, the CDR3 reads TGTGCCAGCAGCTTAGAACGGGGACCCTACGAGCAGTACTTC. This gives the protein CASSLERGPYEQYF.